This TCR beta chain was retrieved from a study of cytomegalovirus exposure and HLA in healthy donors. The CDR3 totals 14 residues. Germline V lookup: CDR1 ENHRY, CDR2 SYGVKD. Trimming shortened V by 7 bases and J by 4 bases, and 16 bases separated the two germline ends. Overall study results and limits: In a later analysis, first-cohort TCR clusters were found to tend to co-occur in the 130 or so validation repertoires. Generally TCR sequences proved uncommon, though certain public TCRs appeared in numerous donors. Researchers catalogued about 150 TCR beta chains as cytomegalovirus-associated.

Data came from immunoSEQ multiplex PCR; TCRdb stores just in-frame clones and leaves some out. The sample gives hundreds of thousands of clones, around 87% of which show up once; 0.95% to 1.5% is in the top ten. On this clone: Its target is not known.

The receptor's source is a woman aged 25 to 39 in good health and CMV-seropositive. The specimen sequenced was PBMCs. The V and J genes are TRBV10-3 and TRBJ2-5, with D tentatively TRBD1 (7 bases). This CDR3 reads CAINRGQEGETQYF. The CDR3 bases are TGTGCCATCAATAGAGGACAGGAGGGAGAGACCCAGTACTTC.